The clone carrying this TCR beta chain was picked up a small number of times. What it binds is not known. This sample was taken from a study of beta chain features in type 1 diabetes. Overall study results and limits: For type 1 diabetes patients, VDJ junctions showed fewer insertions and more deletions. Type 1 diabetes patients had moderately but significantly shorter TCRB CDR3s in all four CD4+ subsets.

This CDR3 has 13 amino acids. CDR1 is MNHEY and CDR2 is SVGAGI in the germline V gene. V gave up 2 bases and J gave up 7 bases, with 12 bases separating them. Of the isolated RNA, all was reverse transcribed, and so the sequenced material was expressed TCRB transcripts. Sequenced naive, central memory and regulatory T cell samples produced an average of roughly 3.5 million reads. Only in-frame clones appear in the TCRdb table, and some are missing; sequencing was by immunoSEQ multiplex PCR. The sample holds nearly 350,000 clones, around 9.3% seen once. The rearrangement links TRBV6-5 to TRBJ2-7; D ambiguous. The TCR sequence derives from a man aged 25-45 years with type 1 diabetes. The sample comprised central memory CD4+ T cells from blood. The CDR3 DNA sequence: TGTGCCAGCAGTTACGACATTCTGAGAGAGCAGTACTTC. As protein: CASSYDILREQYF.